These T cell receptor beta chains were read from a single sample in a study of blood T cell repertoires in COVID-19. Measured with immunoSEQ multiplex PCR; TCRdb has only the in-frame clones, and not every one. The sample contains about 160,000 clones, 85% to 95% of which appear only once. The sample consisted of peripheral blood. All receptors derive from a woman aged 55-75 years with COVID-19, enrolled during active disease. CDR3s include the opening cysteine and the closing phenylalanine or tryptophan. D genes are given only for firm matches. Clone size is stated in some rows and not others, as once, few, many or a class when expanded.

j_gene: TRBJ2-5; v_gene: TRBV9; abundance: NA; d_gene: NA; CDR3nt: TGTGCCAGCAGCGTAGGATTGCTAGCCGATTATGGGACCCAGTACTTC; CDR3aa: CASSVGLLADYGTQYF
j_gene: TRBJ2-3; v_gene: TRBV24-1; abundance: NA; d_gene: TRBD1; CDR3nt: TGTGCCACCAGTGACCCAGGACAGGGATTTAACACAGATACGCAGTATTTT; CDR3aa: CATSDPGQGFNTDTQYF
j_gene: TRBJ1-4; v_gene: TRBV30; abundance: NA; d_gene: NA; CDR3nt: TGTGCCTGGAGTGTACGGGTTCAGTGGATAGCAACTAATGAAAAACTGTTTTTT; CDR3aa: CAWSVRVQWIATNEKLFF
j_gene: TRBJ1-2; v_gene: TRBV18; abundance: once; d_gene: TRBD1; CDR3nt: TGTGCCAGCTCATCCCGAAGGACAGGGGGATTCTATGGCTACACCTTC; CDR3aa: CASSSRRTGGFYGYTF
j_gene: TRBJ2-5; v_gene: TRBV14; abundance: NA; d_gene: NA; CDR3nt: TGTGCCAGCGGTAGTCTAGAAGAGACCCAGTACTTC; CDR3aa: CASGSLEETQYF
j_gene: TRBJ2-7; v_gene: TRBV7-2; abundance: NA; d_gene: TRBD2; CDR3nt: TGTGCCAGCAGCTTCGACCTAGCGGGGGGGCCCGAGCAGTACTTC; CDR3aa: CASSFDLAGGPEQYF
j_gene: TRBJ1-3; v_gene: TRBV7-9; abundance: NA; d_gene: NA; CDR3nt: TGTGCCAGCAGCTTAGCGCCAGGGGCTGGAAACACCATATATTTT; CDR3aa: CASSLAPGAGNTIYF
j_gene: TRBJ2-1; v_gene: TRBV7-9; abundance: NA; d_gene: NA; CDR3nt: TGTGCCAGCAGCCCACGTATGGGGAGGGGGAGCTCCTACAATGAGCAGTTCTTC; CDR3aa: CASSPRMGRGSSYNEQFF
j_gene: TRBJ2-5; v_gene: TRBV25-1; abundance: once; d_gene: NA; CDR3nt: TGTGCCAGCAGTTACGACAAACAAGAGACCCAGTACTTC; CDR3aa: CASSYDKQETQYF
j_gene: TRBJ2-7; v_gene: TRBV11-1; abundance: NA; d_gene: NA; CDR3nt: TGTGCCAGCAGCTTAGGCGAGAACTACGAGCAGTACTTC; CDR3aa: CASSLGENYEQYF
j_gene: TRBJ2-7; v_gene: TRBV7-9; abundance: NA; d_gene: TRBD1; CDR3nt: TGTGCCAGCAGCAAACAGGGGGGTAACGAGCAGTACTTC; CDR3aa: CASSKQGGNEQYF
j_gene: TRBJ2-7; v_gene: TRBV6-5; abundance: once; d_gene: NA; CDR3nt: TGTGCCAGCAGGGGGACATCTTCCTACGAGCAGTACTTC; CDR3aa: CASRGTSSYEQYF
j_gene: TRBJ1-4; v_gene: TRBV19; abundance: NA; d_gene: NA; CDR3nt: TGTGCCAGTAGTCCCAGGGTAGGAGAAAATGAAAAACTGTTTTTT; CDR3aa: CASSPRVGENEKLFF
j_gene: TRBJ1-1; v_gene: TRBV7-2; abundance: NA; d_gene: NA; CDR3nt: TGTGCCAGCAGCCCAACAGGTAACACTGAAGCTTTCTTT; CDR3aa: CASSPTGNTEAFF
j_gene: TRBJ2-1; v_gene: TRBV11-1; abundance: once; d_gene: NA; CDR3nt: TGTGCCAGCAGCTTCAGTTACAATGAGCAGTTCTTC; CDR3aa: CASSFSYNEQFF
j_gene: TRBJ1-1; v_gene: TRBV6-2/TRBV6-3; abundance: NA; d_gene: NA; CDR3nt: TGTGCCAGCACTTACACTAGCACTGAAGCTTTCTTT; CDR3aa: CASTYTSTEAFF
j_gene: TRBJ1-2; v_gene: TRBV29-1; abundance: NA; d_gene: NA; CDR3nt: TGCAGCGTTGAAGATCGGGGAATCTATGGCTACACCTTC; CDR3aa: CSVEDRGIYGYTF
j_gene: TRBJ1-4; v_gene: TRBV5-1; abundance: NA; d_gene: NA; CDR3nt: TGCGCCAGCAGCGATGGCGGGCACCCGGGTGAAAAACTGTTTTTT; CDR3aa: CASSDGGHPGEKLFF
j_gene: TRBJ1-4; v_gene: TRBV5-5; abundance: NA; d_gene: NA; CDR3nt: TGTGCCAGCAGCTTGGCGACAAAAGAGGAAAAACTGTTTTTT; CDR3aa: CASSLATKEEKLFF
j_gene: TRBJ1-3; v_gene: TRBV30; abundance: NA; d_gene: NA; CDR3nt: TGTGCCTGGGCCATTATGGGTCGGAGCTCTGGAAACACCATATATTTT; CDR3aa: CAWAIMGRSSGNTIYF
j_gene: TRBJ1-2; v_gene: TRBV7-2; abundance: NA; d_gene: TRBD1; CDR3nt: TGTGCCAGCAGCGTCGGGACAGGGCCCCACTTCTATGGCTACACCTTC; CDR3aa: CASSVGTGPHFYGYTF
j_gene: TRBJ1-6; v_gene: TRBV19; abundance: NA; d_gene: TRBD1; CDR3nt: TGTGCCAGTAGTACGAGACAGGGGGAGGGTTCACCCCTCCACTTT; CDR3aa: CASSTRQGEGSPLHF
j_gene: TRBJ1-2; v_gene: TRBV27; abundance: NA; d_gene: NA; CDR3nt: TGTGCCAGCAGTTTACAGGGCACCCAATATGGCTACACCTTC; CDR3aa: CASSLQGTQYGYTF
j_gene: TRBJ2-2; v_gene: TRBV19; abundance: NA; d_gene: TRBD1; CDR3nt: TGTGCCAGTAGAACAGGGGGCGCTGGAACCGGGGAGCTGTTTTTT; CDR3aa: CASRTGGAGTGELFF
j_gene: TRBJ2-3; v_gene: TRBV9; abundance: once; d_gene: TRBD2; CDR3nt: TGTGCCAGCGGAATGAGAATAGCGGGGGGCACCACAGATACGCAGTATTTT; CDR3aa: CASGMRIAGGTTDTQYF
j_gene: TRBJ2-1; v_gene: TRBV7-9; abundance: NA; d_gene: NA; CDR3nt: TGTGCCAGCAGCTTTATTCCCGTCGGGAGTCACAATGAGCAGTTCTTC; CDR3aa: CASSFIPVGSHNEQFF
j_gene: TRBJ1-3; v_gene: TRBV5-1; abundance: NA; d_gene: NA; CDR3nt: TGCGCCAGCAGCGTTGTCGGAGCGACAGCCTCTGGAAACACCATATATTTT; CDR3aa: CASSVVGATASGNTIYF
j_gene: TRBJ1-6; v_gene: TRBV19; abundance: NA; d_gene: NA; CDR3nt: TGTGCCAGTAGTATAGCCAGGGGAAATTCACCCCTCCACTTT; CDR3aa: CASSIARGNSPLHF
j_gene: TRBJ2-4; v_gene: TRBV5-6; abundance: NA; d_gene: TRBD1; CDR3nt: TGTGCCAGCAGCTTGGGGACAGGGGGTGGATGGGTCAAAAACATTCAGTACTTC; CDR3aa: CASSLGTGGGWVKNIQYF
j_gene: TRBJ2-1; v_gene: TRBV7-3; abundance: NA; d_gene: TRBD2; CDR3nt: TGTGCCAGCAGCTTAGGGCGGGGGTTATACAATGAGCAGTTCTTC; CDR3aa: CASSLGRGLYNEQFF
j_gene: TRBJ2-3; v_gene: TRBV6-5; abundance: NA; d_gene: TRBD2; CDR3nt: TGTGCCAGCAAACCTGGCGGGGGGTTTGGAGATACGCAGTATTTT; CDR3aa: CASKPGGGFGDTQYF
j_gene: TRBJ1-1; v_gene: TRBV5-1; abundance: NA; d_gene: NA; CDR3nt: TGCGCCAGCAGCTCCCGGGACACACCGAGAGCTTTCTTT; CDR3aa: CASSSRDTPRAFF
j_gene: TRBJ2-5; v_gene: TRBV24-1; abundance: NA; d_gene: NA; CDR3nt: TGTGCCACCAGTGATTCGGGGAAACAAGAGACCCAGTACTTC; CDR3aa: CATSDSGKQETQYF
j_gene: TRBJ2-7; v_gene: TRBV2; abundance: NA; d_gene: NA; CDR3nt: TGTGCCAGCAGTGCTTCCAGCTACGAGCAGTACTTC; CDR3aa: CASSASSYEQYF
j_gene: TRBJ1-2; v_gene: TRBV15; abundance: NA; d_gene: NA; CDR3nt: TGTGCCACCAGCAGAGATAGGAACAGGGCCCAGGACTATGGCTACACCTTC; CDR3aa: CATSRDRNRAQDYGYTF
j_gene: TRBJ1-1; v_gene: TRBV25-1; abundance: NA; d_gene: NA; CDR3nt: TGTGCCAGCAGTGAGTATCGTGACACTGAAGCTTTCTTT; CDR3aa: CASSEYRDTEAFF
j_gene: TRBJ1-3; v_gene: TRBV29-1; abundance: NA; d_gene: TRBD1; CDR3nt: TGCAGCGTGGTGACAGGGTACTCTGGAAACACCATATATTTT; CDR3aa: CSVVTGYSGNTIYF
j_gene: TRBJ2-2; v_gene: TRBV5-1; abundance: few; d_gene: TRBD1; CDR3nt: TGCGCCAGCAGGGCCGGGACAGATAACACCGGGGAGCTGTTTTTT; CDR3aa: CASRAGTDNTGELFF
j_gene: TRBJ1-6; v_gene: TRBV4-2; abundance: NA; d_gene: NA; CDR3nt: TGTGCCAGCAGCCAAGATGGCAGTTCACCCCTCCACTTT; CDR3aa: CASSQDGSSPLHF
j_gene: TRBJ1-1; v_gene: TRBV6-6; abundance: NA; d_gene: NA; CDR3nt: TGTGCCAGCAGTCCCCCCCAGAACCCGAACACTGAAGCTTTCTTT; CDR3aa: CASSPPQNPNTEAFF
j_gene: TRBJ1-1; v_gene: TRBV18; abundance: NA; d_gene: TRBD1; CDR3nt: TGTGCCAGCTCACCTTTGACAGGGGGATTGAACACTGAAGCTTTCTTT; CDR3aa: CASSPLTGGLNTEAFF
j_gene: TRBJ2-7; v_gene: TRBV7-3; abundance: NA; d_gene: NA; CDR3nt: TGTGCCAGCAGCTTAATTGGCCAGGGTCTAGAGAACGAGCAGTACTTC; CDR3aa: CASSLIGQGLENEQYF
j_gene: TRBJ2-2; v_gene: TRBV11-2; abundance: NA; d_gene: NA; CDR3nt: TGTGCCAGCAGCCCCCAGGGTGCCGCTATCGCCGGGGAGCTGTTTTTT; CDR3aa: CASSPQGAAIAGELFF
j_gene: TRBJ1-1; v_gene: TRBV19; abundance: NA; d_gene: NA; CDR3nt: TGTGCCAGTAGTATAGTGGGCCCCGGCACTGAAGCTTTCTTT; CDR3aa: CASSIVGPGTEAFF